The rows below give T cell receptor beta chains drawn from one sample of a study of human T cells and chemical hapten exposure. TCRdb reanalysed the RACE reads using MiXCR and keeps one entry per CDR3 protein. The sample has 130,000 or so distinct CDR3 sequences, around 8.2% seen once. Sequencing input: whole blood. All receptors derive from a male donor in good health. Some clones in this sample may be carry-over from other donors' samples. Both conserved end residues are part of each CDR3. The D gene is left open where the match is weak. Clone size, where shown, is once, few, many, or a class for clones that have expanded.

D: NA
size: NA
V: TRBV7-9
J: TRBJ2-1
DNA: TGTGCCAGCAGCTTAGAAGAGAGCGGCACCTCCTACAATGAGCAGTTCTTC
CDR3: CASSLEESGTSYNEQFF

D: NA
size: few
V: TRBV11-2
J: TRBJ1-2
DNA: TGTGCCAGCAGCTTAGAACGGTCGGGGACTTATGGCTACACCTTC
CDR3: CASSLERSGTYGYTF

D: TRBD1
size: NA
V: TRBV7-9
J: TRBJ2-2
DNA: TGTGCCAGCAGTTCGGACAGGGAGGTAGCCGGGGAGCTGTTTTTT
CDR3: CASSSDREVAGELFF

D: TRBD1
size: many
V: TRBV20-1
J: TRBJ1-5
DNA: TGCAGTGCTAGAGCGGGCAGGGGGCATCAGCCCCAGCATTTT
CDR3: CSARAGRGHQPQHF

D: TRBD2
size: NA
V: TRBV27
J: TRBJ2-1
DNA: TGTGCCAGCAGTTTCCTAGGACTAGGGGTAGGTGAGCAGTTCTTC
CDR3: CASSFLGLGVGEQFF

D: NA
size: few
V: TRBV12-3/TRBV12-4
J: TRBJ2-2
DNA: TGTGCCAGCAGTCGACAGCCTGCCGGGGAGCTGTTTTTT
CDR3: CASSRQPAGELFF

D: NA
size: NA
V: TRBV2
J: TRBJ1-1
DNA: TGTGCCAGCATTGGGGGGGATGGCACTGAAGCTTTCTTT
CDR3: CASIGGDGTEAFF

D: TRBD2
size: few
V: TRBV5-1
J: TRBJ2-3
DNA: TGCGCCAGCAGCCCTCAAACTAGCGGGCCGACAGATACGCAGTATTTT
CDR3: CASSPQTSGPTDTQYF

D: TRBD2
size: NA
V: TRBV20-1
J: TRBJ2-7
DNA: TGCAGTGCTAGAGACCTAGCGGGAGTGTTTTCCCACGAGCAGTACTTC
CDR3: CSARDLAGVFSHEQYF

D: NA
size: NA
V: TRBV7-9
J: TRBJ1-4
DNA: TGTGCCAGCAGCTTTGCGGGGGCGTCTGATGAAAAACTGTTTTTT
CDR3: CASSFAGASDEKLFF

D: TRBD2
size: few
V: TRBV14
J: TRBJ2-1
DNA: TGTGCCAGCAGCCGAGTAGCGGGAGGGCCCGTCAATGAGCAGTTCTTC
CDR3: CASSRVAGGPVNEQFF

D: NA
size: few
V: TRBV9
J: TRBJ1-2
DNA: TGTGCCAGCAGCTCCGATCTGGCGGCAGGCCTGCAGGGTGGCTACACCTTC
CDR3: CASSSDLAAGLQGGYTF

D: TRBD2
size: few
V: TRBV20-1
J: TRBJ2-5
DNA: TGCAGTGCTAGAATGGTAGCGGGAGACCAAGAGACCCAGTACTTC
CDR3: CSARMVAGDQETQYF

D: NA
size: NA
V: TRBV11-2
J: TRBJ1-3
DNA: TGTGCCAGCAGCTTTCCGACGGACTCACGGATATATTTT
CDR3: CASSFPTDSRIYF

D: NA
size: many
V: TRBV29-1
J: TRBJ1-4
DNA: TGCAGCGTTTTAGGGGGAGGTAATGAAAAACTGTTTTTT
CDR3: CSVLGGGNEKLFF

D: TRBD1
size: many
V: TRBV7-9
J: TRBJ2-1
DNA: TGTGCCAGCAGCGCCCGGGACAGGGCGTACAATGAGCAGTTCTTC
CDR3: CASSARDRAYNEQFF

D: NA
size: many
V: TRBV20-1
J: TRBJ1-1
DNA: TGCAGTGCTCCTCGCGGGGGCATGAACACTGAAGCTTTCTTT
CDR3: CSAPRGGMNTEAFF

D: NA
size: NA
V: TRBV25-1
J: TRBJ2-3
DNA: TGTGCCAGCAGTGAACAGGGACCTCTTGATACGCAGTATTTT
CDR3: CASSEQGPLDTQYF

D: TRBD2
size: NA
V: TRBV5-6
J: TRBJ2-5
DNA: TGTGCCAGCAGCTTGTACGTCGCCGGGGGGGCCGTCGAGACCCAGTACTTC
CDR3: CASSLYVAGGAVETQYF

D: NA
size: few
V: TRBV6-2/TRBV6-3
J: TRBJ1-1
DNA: TGTGCCAGCAGTTACTTGGGAAACACTGAAGCTTTCTTT
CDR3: CASSYLGNTEAFF

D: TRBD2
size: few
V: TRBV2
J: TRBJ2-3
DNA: TGTGCCAGCAGTCCCGCGGGAGGGGGGGATACGCAGTATTTT
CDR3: CASSPAGGGDTQYF

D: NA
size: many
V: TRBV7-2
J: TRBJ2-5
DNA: TGTGCCAGCAGCTTAGACCTCAGGCAAGAGACCCAGTACTTC
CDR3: CASSLDLRQETQYF

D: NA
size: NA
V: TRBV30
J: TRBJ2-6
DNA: TGCGCCTGGAGTGTATGGCCGTCGAGCTCTGGGGCCAACGTCCTGACTTTC
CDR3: CAWSVWPSSSGANVLTF

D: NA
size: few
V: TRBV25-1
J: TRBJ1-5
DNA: TGTGCCAGCAGTGATCACAGTACCGATCAGCCCCAGCATTTT
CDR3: CASSDHSTDQPQHF

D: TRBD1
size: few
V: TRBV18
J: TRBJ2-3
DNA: TGTGCCAGCTCACCGGAAGGGACAGTCGCCAGCACAGATACGCAGTATTTT
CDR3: CASSPEGTVASTDTQYF

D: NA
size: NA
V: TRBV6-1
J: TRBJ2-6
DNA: TGTGCCAGCAGCCCCTCAGACTCTGGGGCCAACGTCCTGACTTTC
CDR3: CASSPSDSGANVLTF

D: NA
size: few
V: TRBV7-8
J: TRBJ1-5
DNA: TGTGCCAGCAGCTTAGTTCAGGCTCAGCCCCAGCATTTT
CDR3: CASSLVQAQPQHF

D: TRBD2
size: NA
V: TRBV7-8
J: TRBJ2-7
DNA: TGTGCCAGCAGCATTAGCGGGGGGAACTACGAGCAGTACTTC
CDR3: CASSISGGNYEQYF

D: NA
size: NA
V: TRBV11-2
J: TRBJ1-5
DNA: TGTGCCAGCAGCTTGCGGGGGCAGGAGCAGCCCCAGCATTTT
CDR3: CASSLRGQEQPQHF

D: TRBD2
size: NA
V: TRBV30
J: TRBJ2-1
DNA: TGTGCCTGGAGTGTATTGGTAGCGGGAGATGAGCAGTTCTTC
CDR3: CAWSVLVAGDEQFF

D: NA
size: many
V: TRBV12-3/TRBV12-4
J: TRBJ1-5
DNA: TGTGCCAGCAGCCCCGCTGACAGGAGGGGTCAGCCCCAGCATTTT
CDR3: CASSPADRRGQPQHF

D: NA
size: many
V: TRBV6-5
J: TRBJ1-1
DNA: TGTGCCAGCAGTTACCACCCGGACTTGCGGTTGACTGAAGCTTTCTTT
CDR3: CASSYHPDLRLTEAFF

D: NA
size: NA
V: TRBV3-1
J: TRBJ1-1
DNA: TGTGCCAGCAGCCCACCTTCCCAAGGACGGGCGAACACTGAAGCTTTCTTT
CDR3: CASSPPSQGRANTEAFF

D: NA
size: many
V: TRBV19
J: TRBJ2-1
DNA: TGTGCCAGTAGGACCTCAGGACAACTGACCTACAATGAGCAGTTCTTC
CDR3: CASRTSGQLTYNEQFF

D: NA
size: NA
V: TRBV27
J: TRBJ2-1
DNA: TGTGCCAGCAGAAAGGGACTCTTTGTCGGGAATGAGCAGTTCTTC
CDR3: CASRKGLFVGNEQFF

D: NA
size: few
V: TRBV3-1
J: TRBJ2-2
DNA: TGTGCCAGCAGCCAAGAGCGGCAGGGGCTCGGGGAGCTGTTTTTT
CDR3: CASSQERQGLGELFF

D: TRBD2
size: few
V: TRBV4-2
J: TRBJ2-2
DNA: TGTGCCAGCAGCCAAGAAAGGCTAGCGGGAGTTTCCGGGGAGCTGTTTTTT
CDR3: CASSQERLAGVSGELFF

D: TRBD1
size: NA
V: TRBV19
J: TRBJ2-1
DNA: TGTGCCAGTAGTAGTTCCGGGACAGGGAGCAATGAGCAGTTCTTC
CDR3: CASSSSGTGSNEQFF

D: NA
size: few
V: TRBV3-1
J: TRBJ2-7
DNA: TGTGCCAGCAGCCAAGCTGGACAGCAGATTCTCTTC
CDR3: CASSQAGQQILF

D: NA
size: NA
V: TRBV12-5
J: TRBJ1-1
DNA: TGTGCTAGCCTAGGGGGGCTTAAGGACACTGAAGCTTTCTTT
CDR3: CASLGGLKDTEAFF

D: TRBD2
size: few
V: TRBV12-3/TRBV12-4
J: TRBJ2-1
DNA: TGTGCCAGCACCGCAAGCGGGAGGGGATACAATGAGCAGTTCTTC
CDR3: CASTASGRGYNEQFF

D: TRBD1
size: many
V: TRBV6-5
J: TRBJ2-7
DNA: TGTGCCAGCAGCGTAGGGACAGGATCCGCCTACGAGCAGTACTTC
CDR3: CASSVGTGSAYEQYF

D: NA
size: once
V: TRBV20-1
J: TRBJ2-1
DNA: TGCAGTGCTAGTGGGGGGGCCTTTTCCAATGTGCAGTTCTTC
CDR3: CSASGGAFSNVQFF

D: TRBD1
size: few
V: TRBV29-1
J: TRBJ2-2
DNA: TGCAGCGCGGGACAGGGGGACACCGGGGAGCTGTTTTTT
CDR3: CSAGQGDTGELFF

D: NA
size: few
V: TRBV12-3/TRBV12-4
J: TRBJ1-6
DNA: TGTGCCAGCAGTTTACAGGGGCGGACACCCCTCCACTTT
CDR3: CASSLQGRTPLHF

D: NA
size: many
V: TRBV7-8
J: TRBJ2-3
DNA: TGTGCCAGCAGCCCTGGACAGCACACAGATACGCAGTATTTT
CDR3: CASSPGQHTDTQYF

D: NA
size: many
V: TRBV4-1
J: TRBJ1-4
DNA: TGCGCCAGCAGCCAAGCTCTCGCAACTAATGAAAAACTGTTTTTT
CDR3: CASSQALATNEKLFF

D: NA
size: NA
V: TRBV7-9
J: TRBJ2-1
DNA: TGTGCCAGCAGCCCGCCGGCACCCAGCTCCTACAATGAGCAGTTCTTC
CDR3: CASSPPAPSSYNEQFF

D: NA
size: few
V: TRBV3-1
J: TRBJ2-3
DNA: TGTGCCAGCAGCCCCATTCCGGGTCCTGCTTCAGCGGATACGCAGTATTTT
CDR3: CASSPIPGPASADTQYF

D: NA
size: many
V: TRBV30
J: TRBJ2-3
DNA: TGTGCCTGGAGTGTACTGGGCACAGATACGCAGTATTTT
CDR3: CAWSVLGTDTQYF